What follows describes a single TCR beta chain. Mismatch with germline at one junction end may stem from a read error. The germline CDR1 and CDR2 sequences are SGHTA and FQGTGA. The CDR3 loop spans 14 amino acids. This sample is drawn from a study of blood T cell repertoires in COVID-19. Study background: The study drew acute and convalescent COVID-19 samples from the United States, Italy and Spain. T cells, B-cell-depleted T cells, or PBMCs provided the cDNA or gDNA that served as material.

In the original processing: Nucleated cell counts were estimated from reference gene primer amplification. Clones were read by immunoSEQ multiplex PCR, and TCRdb kept only the in-frame ones, dropping some. That table supplies the V and J calls and clone size; D and trimming were determined from the DNA. The data contain 50,000 to 85,000 clones, about 80% of them singletons. This clonotype was obtained from a human donor in a cohort sampled during active COVID-19. This rearrangement joins TRBV7-3 to TRBJ2-3; no definite D call. Source material: peripheral blood. CDR3 sequence: CASSLIPGTNTQYF. The CDR3 coding sequence is TGTGCCAGCAGCTTAATACCAGGCACAAATACGCAGTATTTT. The full variable domain, in which reference TRBV7-3 and TRBJ2-3 provide the parts outside the CDR3, is GAGVSQTPSNKVTEKGKYVELRCDPISGHTALYWYRQSLGQGPEFLIYFQGTGAADDSGLPNDRFFAVRPEGSVSTLKIQRTERGDSAVYLCASSLIPGTNTQYFGPGTRLTVL.